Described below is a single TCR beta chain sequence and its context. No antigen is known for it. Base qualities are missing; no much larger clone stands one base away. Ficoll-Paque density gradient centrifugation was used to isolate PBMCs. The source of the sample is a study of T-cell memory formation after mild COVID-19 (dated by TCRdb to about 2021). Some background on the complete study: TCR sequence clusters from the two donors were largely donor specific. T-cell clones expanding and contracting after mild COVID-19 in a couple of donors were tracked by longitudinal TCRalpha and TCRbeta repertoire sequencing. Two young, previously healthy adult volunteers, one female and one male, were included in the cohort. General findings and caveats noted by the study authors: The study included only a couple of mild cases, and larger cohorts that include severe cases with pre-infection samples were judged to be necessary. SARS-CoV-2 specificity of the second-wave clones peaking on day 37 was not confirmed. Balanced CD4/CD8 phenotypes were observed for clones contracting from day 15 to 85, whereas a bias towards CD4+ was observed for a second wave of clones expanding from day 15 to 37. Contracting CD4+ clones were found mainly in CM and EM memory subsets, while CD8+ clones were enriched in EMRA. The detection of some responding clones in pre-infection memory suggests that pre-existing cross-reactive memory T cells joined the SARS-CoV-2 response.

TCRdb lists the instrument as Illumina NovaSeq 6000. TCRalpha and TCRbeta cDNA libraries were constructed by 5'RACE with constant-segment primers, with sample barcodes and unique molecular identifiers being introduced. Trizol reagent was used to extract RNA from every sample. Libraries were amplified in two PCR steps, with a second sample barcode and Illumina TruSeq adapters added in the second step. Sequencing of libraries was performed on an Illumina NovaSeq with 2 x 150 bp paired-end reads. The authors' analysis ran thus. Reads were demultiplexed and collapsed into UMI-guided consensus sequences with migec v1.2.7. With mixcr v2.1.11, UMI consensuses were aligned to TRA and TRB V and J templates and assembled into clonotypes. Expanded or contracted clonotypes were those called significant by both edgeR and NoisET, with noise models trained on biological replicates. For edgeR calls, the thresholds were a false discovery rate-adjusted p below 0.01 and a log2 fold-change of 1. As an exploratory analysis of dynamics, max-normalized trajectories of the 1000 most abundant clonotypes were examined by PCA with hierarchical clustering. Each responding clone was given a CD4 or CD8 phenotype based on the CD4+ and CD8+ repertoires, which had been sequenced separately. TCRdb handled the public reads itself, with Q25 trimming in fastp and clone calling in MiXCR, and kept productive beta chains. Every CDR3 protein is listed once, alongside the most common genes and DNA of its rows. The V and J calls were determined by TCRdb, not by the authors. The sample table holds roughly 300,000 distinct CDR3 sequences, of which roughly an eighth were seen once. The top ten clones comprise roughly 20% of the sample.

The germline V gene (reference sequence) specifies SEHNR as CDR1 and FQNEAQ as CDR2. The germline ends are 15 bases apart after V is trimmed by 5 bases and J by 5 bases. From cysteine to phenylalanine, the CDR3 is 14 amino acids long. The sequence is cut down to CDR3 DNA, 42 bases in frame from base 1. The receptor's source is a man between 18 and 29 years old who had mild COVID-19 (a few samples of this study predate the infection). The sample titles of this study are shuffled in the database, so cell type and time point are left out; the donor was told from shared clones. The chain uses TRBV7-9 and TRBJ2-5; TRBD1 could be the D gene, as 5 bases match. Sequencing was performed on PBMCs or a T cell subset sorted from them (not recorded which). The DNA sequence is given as TGTGCCAGCAGCATCAGGGTCGCGCCGGAGACCCAGTACTTC. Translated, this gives CASSIRVAPETQYF.